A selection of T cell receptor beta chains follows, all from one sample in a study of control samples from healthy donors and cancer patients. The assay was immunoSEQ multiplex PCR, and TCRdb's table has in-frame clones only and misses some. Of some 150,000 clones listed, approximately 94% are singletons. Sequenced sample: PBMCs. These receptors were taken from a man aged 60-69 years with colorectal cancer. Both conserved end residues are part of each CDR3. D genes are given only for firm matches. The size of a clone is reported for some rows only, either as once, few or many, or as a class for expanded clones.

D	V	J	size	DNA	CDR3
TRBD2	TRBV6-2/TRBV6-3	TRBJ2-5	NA	TGTGCCAGCAGTTACCAGGGCGGGGGGGACCAAGAGACCCAGTACTTC	CASSYQGGGDQETQYF
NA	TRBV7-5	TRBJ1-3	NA	TGTGCCAGAAGCCCGAGATACAGGGACACCGGAAACACCATATATTTT	CARSPRYRDTGNTIYF
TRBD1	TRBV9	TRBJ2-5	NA	TGTGCCAGCAGCACACAGGGGGCGCTGTCGGAGACCCAGTACTTC	CASSTQGALSETQYF
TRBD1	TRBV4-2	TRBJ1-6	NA	TGTGCCAGCAGCCATTCGGACAGGGGAAATTCACCCCTCCACTTT	CASSHSDRGNSPLHF
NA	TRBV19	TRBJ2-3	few	TGTGCCAGTAGTATATCTCGGACAGATACGCAGTATTTT	CASSISRTDTQYF
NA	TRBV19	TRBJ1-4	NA	TGTGCCAGTAGTATCGGACGGGGGGCAACTAATGAAAAACTGTTTTTT	CASSIGRGATNEKLFF
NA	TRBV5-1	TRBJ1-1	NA	TGCGCCAGCAGCTTGGTTCCGGGTCAGGGGAAAATGAACACTGAAGCTTTCTTT	CASSLVPGQGKMNTEAFF
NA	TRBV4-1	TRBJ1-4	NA	TGCGCCAGCAGCCAAGATGCCAGGGGTAGCGAAAAACTGTTTTTT	CASSQDARGSEKLFF
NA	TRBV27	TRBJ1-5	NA	TGTGCCAGCAGTCGGTATAGCAATCAGCCCCAGCATTTT	CASSRYSNQPQHF
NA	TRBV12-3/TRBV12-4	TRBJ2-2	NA	TGTGCCAGCAGTCCCCACCACGGGGAGCTGTTTTTT	CASSPHHGELFF
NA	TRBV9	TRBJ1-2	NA	TGTGCCAGCAGCGTAGAGAGAGGGATGGACGTCTACACCTTC	CASSVERGMDVYTF
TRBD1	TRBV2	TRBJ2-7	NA	TGTGCCAGCAGTGAAATGGGACAGGGTCTCCACGAGCAGTACTTC	CASSEMGQGLHEQYF
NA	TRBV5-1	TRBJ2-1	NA	TGCGCCAGCAACCTTGGCGGGGACAATGAGCAGTTCTTC	CASNLGGDNEQFF
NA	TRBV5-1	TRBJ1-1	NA	TGCGCCAGCAGCTTGACACAGGCGGTGAACACTGAAGCTTTCTTT	CASSLTQAVNTEAFF
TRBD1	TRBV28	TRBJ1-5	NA	TGTGCCAGCAGATCCACAGGGGGCAATCAGCCCCAGCATTTT	CASRSTGGNQPQHF
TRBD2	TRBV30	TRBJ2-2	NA	TGTGCCTGGAGTCCGACTAGCGGGGTTGCGAACACCGGGGAGCTGTTTTTT	CAWSPTSGVANTGELFF
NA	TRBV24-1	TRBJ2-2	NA	TGTGCCACCAGCACCGGGGGGCAGGCGACCGGGGAGCTGTTTTTT	CATSTGGQATGELFF
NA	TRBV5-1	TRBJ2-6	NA	TGCGCCAGCAGCGTGATAGGGGTTGGGGCCAACGTCCTGACTTTC	CASSVIGVGANVLTF
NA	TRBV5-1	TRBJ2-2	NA	TGCGCCAGCAGCTGGAGGGGGTCTCCGAACACCGGGGAGCTGTTTTTT	CASSWRGSPNTGELFF
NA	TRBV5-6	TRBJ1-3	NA	TGTGCCAGCAGCTTCGGCAGGGTGGTCTCCGGAAACACCATATATTTT	CASSFGRVVSGNTIYF
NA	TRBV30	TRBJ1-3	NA	TGTGCCTGGAGCCGGGGGTCGGTTGGAAACACCATATATTTT	CAWSRGSVGNTIYF
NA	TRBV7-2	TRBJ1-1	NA	TGTGCCAGCAGCTTAGAAGGGGGGCTATTTGAAGCTTTCTTT	CASSLEGGLFEAFF
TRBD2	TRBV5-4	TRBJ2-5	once	TGTGCCAGCAGCTTGATGGGTAGCGGGGGGGCTAAGGCTGAGACCCAGTACTTC	CASSLMGSGGAKAETQYF
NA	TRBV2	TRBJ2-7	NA	TGTGCCAGCCGCCGCGTGGGAGAGTACGAGCAGTACTTC	CASRRVGEYEQYF
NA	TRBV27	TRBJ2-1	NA	TGTGCCAGCAGTTTAAGAGCCCCTCATGAGCAGTTCTTC	CASSLRAPHEQFF
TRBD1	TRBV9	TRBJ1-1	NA	TGTGCCAGCAGCGCTCCGGGACAGGGCGGGAGGAACACTGAAGCTTTCTTT	CASSAPGQGGRNTEAFF